This T cell receptor beta chain was sequenced for a study of metastatic and nonmetastatic thyroid tumors. Study-level information: The study looked at repertoires side by side in blood and in tumor or nodule tissue from malignant and benign thyroid patients.

The CDR3 contains 13 residues. Losses at the gene ends were 6 bases for V and 9 bases for J; bases not matched to a gene: 8. CDR1 and CDR2 (germline): MNHEY, SMNVEV (reference sequence). The authors' processing: To classify distant metastasis in papillary thyroid cancer, a model was built from CDR3 differences across clinicopathological groups. TCRdb re-analyzed the PCR reads using MiXCR. The authors' filters were not applied to this entry. The sample includes around 20,000 clones, 30% to 35% of them seen just once. Of note for this clone: The antigen is unknown.

Prior to thyroid surgery, none of the patients had received any treatment. General study points: Malignant thyroid tumors reportedly exceeded benign nodules significantly in TCR beta diversity, with the difference appearing in blood and tumor.

The J gene is TRBJ1-2, the V gene TRBV27, with TRBD1 matching 9 bases. Sequences were obtained from adjacent normal tissue. The sequence was obtained from a female donor with papillary thyroid cancer or a benign thyroid nodule (not recorded which). Some clones in this sample may be carry-over from other donors' samples. CDR3 protein: CASSPGTGKSYTF. CDR3 sequence (DNA): TGTGCCAGCAGCCCCGGGACAGGGAAGAGCTACACCTTC.